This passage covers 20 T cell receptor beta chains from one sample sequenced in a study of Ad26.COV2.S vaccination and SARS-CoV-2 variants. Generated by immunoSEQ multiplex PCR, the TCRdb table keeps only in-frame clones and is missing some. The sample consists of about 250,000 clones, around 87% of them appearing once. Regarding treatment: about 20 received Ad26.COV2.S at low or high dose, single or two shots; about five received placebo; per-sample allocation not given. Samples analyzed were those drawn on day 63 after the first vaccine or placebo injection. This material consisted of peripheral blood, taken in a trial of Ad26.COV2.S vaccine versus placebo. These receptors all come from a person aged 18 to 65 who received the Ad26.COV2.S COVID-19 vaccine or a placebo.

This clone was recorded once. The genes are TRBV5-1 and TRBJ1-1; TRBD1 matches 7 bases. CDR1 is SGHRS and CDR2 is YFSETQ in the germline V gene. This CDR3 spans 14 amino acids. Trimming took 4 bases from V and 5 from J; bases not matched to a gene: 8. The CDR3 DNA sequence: TGCGCCAGCAGCCCGGGACAGAAATGGACTGAAGCTTTCTTT. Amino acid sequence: CASSPGQKWTEAFF.

The CDR3 spells CASRETGTETQYF. Written as DNA, the CDR3 is TGTGCCAGCAGAGAAACCGGGACGGAGACCCAGTACTTC. V usage is TRBV25-1 and J usage is TRBJ2-5; D might be TRBD1 or TRBD2, each matching 5 bases. CDR3 size: 13 residues. Germline V gene data show CDR1 as MGHDK and CDR2 as SYGVNS. Trimming took off 6 bases at V and 5 bases at J, with 13 bases between the two ends.

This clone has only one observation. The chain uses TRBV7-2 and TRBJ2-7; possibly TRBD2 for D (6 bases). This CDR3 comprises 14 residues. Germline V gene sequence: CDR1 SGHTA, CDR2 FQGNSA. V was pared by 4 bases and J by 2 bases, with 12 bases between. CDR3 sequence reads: CASSSRWGAYEQYF. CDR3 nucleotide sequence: TGTGCCAGCAGCTCCCGGTGGGGGGCCTACGAGCAGTACTTC.

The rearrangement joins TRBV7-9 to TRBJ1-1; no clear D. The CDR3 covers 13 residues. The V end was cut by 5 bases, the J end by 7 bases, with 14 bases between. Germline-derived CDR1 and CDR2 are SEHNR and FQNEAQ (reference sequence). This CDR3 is CASSPWEAYEAFF. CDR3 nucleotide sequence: TGTGCCAGCAGCCCTTGGGAGGCCTATGAAGCTTTCTTT.

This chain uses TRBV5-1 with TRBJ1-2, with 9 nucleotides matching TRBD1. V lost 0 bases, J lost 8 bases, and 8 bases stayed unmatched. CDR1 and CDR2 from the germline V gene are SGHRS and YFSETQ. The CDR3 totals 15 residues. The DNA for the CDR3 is TGCGCCAGCAGCTTGGGACAGGGGGGTTTAAGGGGCTACACCTTC. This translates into CASSLGQGGLRGYTF.

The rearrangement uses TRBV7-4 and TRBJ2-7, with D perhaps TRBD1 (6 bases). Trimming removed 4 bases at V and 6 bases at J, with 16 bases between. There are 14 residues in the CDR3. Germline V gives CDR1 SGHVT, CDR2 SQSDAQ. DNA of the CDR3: TGTGCCAGCAGCTCCTCGGACTCCAGGGGCGAGCAGTACTTC. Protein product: CASSSSDSRGEQYF.

CDR3 protein: CASSTPGLGVRTEAFF. The DNA of the CDR3 is TGTGCCAGCAGCACCCCTGGTCTGGGGGTGAGGACTGAAGCTTTCTTT. This chain links TRBV7-2 with TRBJ1-1, with D possibly matching TRBD1 (5 bases). In germline, CDR1 is SGHTA, CDR2 FQGNSA. The CDR3 runs 16 residues. V was shortened by 5 bases and J by 5 bases, with 21 bases between the two germline ends.

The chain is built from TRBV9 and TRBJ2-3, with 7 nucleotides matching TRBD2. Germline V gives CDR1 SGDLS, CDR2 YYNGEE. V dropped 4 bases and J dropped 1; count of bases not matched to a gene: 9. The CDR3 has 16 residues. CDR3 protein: CASSPGSRGGTDTQYF. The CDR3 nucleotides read TGTGCCAGCAGCCCCGGGAGTCGGGGGGGCACAGATACGCAGTATTTT.

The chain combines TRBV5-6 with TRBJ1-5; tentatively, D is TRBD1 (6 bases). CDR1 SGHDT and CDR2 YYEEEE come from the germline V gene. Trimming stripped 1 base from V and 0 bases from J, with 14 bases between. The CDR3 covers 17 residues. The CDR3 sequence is CASSLRRGGISNQPQHF. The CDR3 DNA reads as TGTGCCAGCAGCTTGCGTAGGGGGGGAATTAGCAATCAGCCCCAGCATTTT.

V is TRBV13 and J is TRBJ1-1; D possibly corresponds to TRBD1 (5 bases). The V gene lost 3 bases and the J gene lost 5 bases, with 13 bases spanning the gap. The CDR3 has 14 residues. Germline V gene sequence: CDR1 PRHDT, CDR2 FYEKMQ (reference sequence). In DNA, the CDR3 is TGTGCCAGCAGCTTCCCCACAGAGGGGACTGAAGCTTTCTTT. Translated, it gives CASSFPTEGTEAFF.

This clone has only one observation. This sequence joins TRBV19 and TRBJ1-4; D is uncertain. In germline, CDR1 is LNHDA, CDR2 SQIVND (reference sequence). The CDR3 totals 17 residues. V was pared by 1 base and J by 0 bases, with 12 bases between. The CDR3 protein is CASSIGKDGATNEKLFF. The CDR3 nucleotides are TGTGCCAGTAGTATAGGGAAAGACGGAGCAACTAATGAAAAACTGTTTTTT. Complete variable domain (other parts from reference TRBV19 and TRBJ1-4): DGGITQSPKYLFRKEGQNVTLSCEQNLNHDAMYWYRQDPGQGLRLIYYSQIVNDFQKGDIAEGYSVSREKKESFPLTVTSAQKNPTAFYLCASSIGKDGATNEKLFFGSGTQLSVL.

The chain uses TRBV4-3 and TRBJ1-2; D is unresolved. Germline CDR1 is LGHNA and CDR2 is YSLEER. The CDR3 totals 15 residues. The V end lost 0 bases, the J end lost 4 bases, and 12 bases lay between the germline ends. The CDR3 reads CASSQDFGGFYGYTF. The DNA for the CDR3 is TGCGCCAGCAGCCAAGATTTTGGCGGATTCTATGGCTACACCTTC.

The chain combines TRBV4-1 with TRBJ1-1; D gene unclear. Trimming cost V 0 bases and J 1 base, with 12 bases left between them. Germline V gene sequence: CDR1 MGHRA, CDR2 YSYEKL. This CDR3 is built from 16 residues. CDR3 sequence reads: CASSQDKGTKNTEAFF. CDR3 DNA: TGCGCCAGCAGCCAAGATAAGGGTACGAAGAACACTGAAGCTTTCTTT.

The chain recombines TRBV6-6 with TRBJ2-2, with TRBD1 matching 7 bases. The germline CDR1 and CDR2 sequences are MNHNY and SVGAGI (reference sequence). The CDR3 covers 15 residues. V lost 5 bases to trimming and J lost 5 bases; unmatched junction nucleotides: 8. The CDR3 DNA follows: TGTGCCAGCAGTGGGGGACAGAGAGGTACCGGGGAGCTGTTTTTT. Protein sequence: CASSGGQRGTGELFF.

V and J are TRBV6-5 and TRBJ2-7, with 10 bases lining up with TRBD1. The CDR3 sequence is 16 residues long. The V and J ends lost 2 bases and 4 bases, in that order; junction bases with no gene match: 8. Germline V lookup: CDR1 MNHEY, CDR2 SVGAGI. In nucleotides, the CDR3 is TGTGCCAGCAGTTACCCACGGACAGGGGGAGGTTACGAGCAGTACTTC. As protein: CASSYPRTGGGYEQYF.

The CDR3 coding sequence is TGTGCCAGCAGCCAAGGGGACGGAGGGATAACTAATGAAAAACTGTTTTTT. It is translated as CASSQGDGGITNEKLFF. The chain joins TRBV4-2 to TRBJ1-4; TRBD1 is a possible D gene (5 bases). This CDR3 contains 17 residues. Germline CDR1 and CDR2: LGHNA and YNFKEQ. Trimming cost V 1 base and J 1 base, with 13 bases left between them.

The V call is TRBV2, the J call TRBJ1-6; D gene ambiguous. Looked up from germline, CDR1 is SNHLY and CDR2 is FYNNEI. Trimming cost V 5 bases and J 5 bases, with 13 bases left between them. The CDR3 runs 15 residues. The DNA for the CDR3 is TGTGCCAGCAGTCAGACGCTAAACAATAATTCACCCCTCCACTTT. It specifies CASSQTLNNNSPLHF. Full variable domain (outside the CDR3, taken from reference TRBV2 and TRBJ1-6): EPEVTQTPSHQVTQMGQEVILRCVPISNHLYFYWYRQILGQKVEFLVSFYNNEISEKSEIFDDQFSVERPDGSNFTLKIRSTKLEDSAMYFCASSQTLNNNSPLHFGNGTRLTVT.

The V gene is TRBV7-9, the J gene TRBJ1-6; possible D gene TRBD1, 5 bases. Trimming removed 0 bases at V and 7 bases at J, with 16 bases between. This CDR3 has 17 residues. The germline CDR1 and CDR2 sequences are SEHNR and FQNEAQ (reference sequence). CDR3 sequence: CASSLARRGTPNSPLHF. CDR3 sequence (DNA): TGTGCCAGCAGCTTAGCACGGAGAGGGACTCCCAATTCACCCCTCCACTTT.

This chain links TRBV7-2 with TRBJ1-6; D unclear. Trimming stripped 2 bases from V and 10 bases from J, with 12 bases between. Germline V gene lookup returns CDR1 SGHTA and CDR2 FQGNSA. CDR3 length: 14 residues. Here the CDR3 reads CASSLSQRGSPLHF. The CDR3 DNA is TGTGCCAGCAGCTTAAGCCAAAGAGGGTCACCCCTCCACTTT.

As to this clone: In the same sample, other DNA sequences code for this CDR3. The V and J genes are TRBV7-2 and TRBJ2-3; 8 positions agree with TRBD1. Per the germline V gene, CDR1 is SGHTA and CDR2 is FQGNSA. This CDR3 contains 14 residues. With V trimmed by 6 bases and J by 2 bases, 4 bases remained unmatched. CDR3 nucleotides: TGTGCCAGCAGTCGGGACAGGAACACAGATACGCAGTATTTT. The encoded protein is CASSRDRNTDTQYF.